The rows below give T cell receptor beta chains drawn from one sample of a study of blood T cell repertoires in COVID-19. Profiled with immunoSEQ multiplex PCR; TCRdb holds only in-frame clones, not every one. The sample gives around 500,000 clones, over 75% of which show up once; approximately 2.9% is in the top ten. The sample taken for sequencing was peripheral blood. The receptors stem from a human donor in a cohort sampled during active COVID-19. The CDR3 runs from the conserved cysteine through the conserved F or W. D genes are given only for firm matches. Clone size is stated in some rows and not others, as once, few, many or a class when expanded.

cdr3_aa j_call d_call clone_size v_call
CASSQGGSGSLETQYF TRBJ2-5 TRBD2 NA TRBV3-1/TRBV3-2
CASSLTVSSYNEQFF TRBJ2-1 NA NA TRBV5-6
CATSDSSTGKYEQYF TRBJ2-7 NA once TRBV24-1
CASSLGSGTASYEQYF TRBJ2-7 TRBD1 NA TRBV11-1
CASSLGVAKNTEAFF TRBJ1-1 NA NA TRBV11-2
CASSPPGQGNEKLFF TRBJ1-4 TRBD1 NA TRBV3-1/TRBV3-2
CASSPDRDGYEQYF TRBJ2-7 TRBD1 NA TRBV2
CARSLVSAQAQHF TRBJ1-5 NA NA TRBV5-3
CASSHGRDSRSYEQYF TRBJ2-7 NA once TRBV7-9
CASSATSGTYNEQFF TRBJ2-1 TRBD2 NA TRBV19
CASSLGFRTSGPYEQYF TRBJ2-7 TRBD2 NA TRBV11-3
CASSLDHSSYNEQFF TRBJ2-1 NA NA TRBV7-2
CASSQVFRGANTGELFF TRBJ2-2 TRBD2 NA TRBV4-3
CASSIPRGPDTQYF TRBJ2-3 NA NA TRBV19
CAWIPSGFRGNTIYF TRBJ1-3 NA NA TRBV30
CASSNEGTVYNEQFF TRBJ2-1 NA NA TRBV21-1
CASSLGGGFGSGEQYF TRBJ2-7 NA NA TRBV6-2/TRBV6-3
CASSTGEKLFF TRBJ1-4 NA NA TRBV6-2/TRBV6-3
CASSYATGATEAFF TRBJ1-1 TRBD1 NA TRBV6-5
CASSQEGPAGFREQYF TRBJ2-7 TRBD2 NA TRBV4-2
CASSRAEGGDTIYF TRBJ1-3 NA NA TRBV14
CASTPKGDTYGEKLFF TRBJ1-4 NA NA TRBV2
CASSSGTGAYEQYF TRBJ2-7 TRBD1 once TRBV18
CASSPGLSGRAWDEQFF TRBJ2-1 TRBD2 NA TRBV5-6
CASSSGLAGGPDTQYF TRBJ2-3 TRBD2 NA TRBV5-1
CASSVGAVSYNEQFF TRBJ2-1 NA NA TRBV9
CAWSVTGGELFF TRBJ2-2 NA few TRBV30
CASSLVLDREVRPLHF TRBJ1-6 TRBD1 NA TRBV7-2
CASSIVFGRGYNEQFF TRBJ2-1 NA NA TRBV19
CASSNPSGLGVADTQYF TRBJ2-3 TRBD2 NA TRBV7-9
CASSPTGRPYNEQFF TRBJ2-1 NA NA TRBV7-3
CAWQDNYGYTF TRBJ1-2 NA NA TRBV30
CAWNIAGGPNYEQYF TRBJ2-7 TRBD2 NA TRBV30
CASRGTGNTEAFF TRBJ1-1 TRBD1 NA TRBV27
CASSVRGNTEAFF TRBJ1-1 NA NA TRBV4-3
CATSKRLINPTLPSYEQYF TRBJ2-7 NA NA TRBV15
CASREGSQTYQPQHF TRBJ1-5 NA once TRBV6-5
CASSSRSGATNEKLFF TRBJ1-4 NA few TRBV9
CASSMGLPGELFF TRBJ2-2 NA NA TRBV18
CASSSPLGLAGPMYEQYF TRBJ2-7 TRBD2 NA TRBV7-9
CASSQHGTGVRLSYGYTF TRBJ1-2 TRBD1 once TRBV27
CATRRVRNSPLHF TRBJ1-6 NA few TRBV27
CASSGGTSGTNEQFF TRBJ2-1 TRBD2 NA TRBV5-1
CAWSVTGQPAETQYF TRBJ2-5 TRBD1 NA TRBV30